This T cell receptor beta chain was captured by sequencing in a study of cytotoxic CD8 clonotypes in ibrutinib-treated CLL. For the study at large: Each sample contained, on average, just over 250,000 productive templates and 80,000 to 95,000 productive rearrangements.

Regarding this clone: Its antigen is unidentified.

Regarding the study as a whole: Researchers report that baseline clonality outpaced age-matched healthy donors and tracked circulating CD8+ T-cell counts. Clonality was elevated at ibrutinib response and had returned toward baseline at progression.

In germline, CDR1 is SGHNT, CDR2 YENEEA. This CDR3 has 14 amino acids. The germline V and J ends were trimmed by 0 bases and 9 bases, with 12 bases remaining between them. The method was immunoSEQ multiplex PCR; TCRdb's version includes in-frame clones alone and lacks a portion of them. The profile shows around 150,000 clones, 81% of them singletons. Sequencing used PBMCs, obtained after 12 months of ibrutinib treatment. This receptor was obtained from a human donor with chronic lymphocytic leukemia. V usage is TRBV11-3 and J usage is TRBJ2-1, with D unresolved. As DNA, the CDR3 is TGTGCCAGCAGCTTAGATCCTAGTCACGGTGAGCAGTTCTTC. Translating it yields CASSLDPSHGEQFF.